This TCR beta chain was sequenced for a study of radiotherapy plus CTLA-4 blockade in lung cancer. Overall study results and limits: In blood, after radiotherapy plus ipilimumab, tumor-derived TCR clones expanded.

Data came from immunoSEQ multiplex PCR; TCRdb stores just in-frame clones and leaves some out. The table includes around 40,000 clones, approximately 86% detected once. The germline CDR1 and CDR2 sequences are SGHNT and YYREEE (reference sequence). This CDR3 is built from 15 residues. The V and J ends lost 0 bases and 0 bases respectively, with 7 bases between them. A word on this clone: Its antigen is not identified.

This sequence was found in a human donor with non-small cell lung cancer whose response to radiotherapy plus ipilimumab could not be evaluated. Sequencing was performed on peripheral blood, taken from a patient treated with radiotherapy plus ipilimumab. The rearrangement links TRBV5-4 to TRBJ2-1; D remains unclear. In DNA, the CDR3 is TGTGCCAGCAGCTTGGCGAAGAGCTCCTACAATGAGCAGTTCTTC. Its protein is CASSLAKSSYNEQFF.